The 17 T cell receptor beta chains given below trace back to one sample, sequenced in a study of cytomegalovirus exposure and HLA in healthy donors. TCRdb keeps only in-frame clones here, not all; method: immunoSEQ multiplex PCR. Of 90,000 to 150,000 clones in the sample, roughly 82% were seen once. Source material: PBMCs. The receptors were sampled from a man aged 18-30 years in good health and CMV-seronegative.

The genes are TRBV15 and TRBJ2-5, with 7 positions matching TRBD2. Germline V CDR1 and CDR2: LNHNV, YYDKDF (reference sequence). V lost 1 base to trimming and J lost 1 base; unmatched junction nucleotides: 3. CDR3 size: 15 residues. For the CDR3, the DNA is TGTGCCACCAGCAGAGCACTAGCGAGCCAAGAGACCCAGTACTTC. This codes for CATSRALASQETQYF. Using reference TRBV15 and TRBJ2-5 for the parts outside the CDR3, the full variable domain is DAMVIQNPRYQVTQFGKPVTLSCSQTLNHNVMYWYQQKSSQAPKLLFHYYDKDFNNEADTPDNFQSRRPNTSFCFLDIRSPGLGDTAMYLCATSRALASQETQYFGPGTRLLVL.

V is TRBV29-1 and J is TRBJ2-5; D might be TRBD2 (6 bases). The CDR3 is made up of 13 amino acids. Germline assignment: CDR1 SQVTM and CDR2 ANQGSEA. The V gene lost 7 bases and the J gene lost 0 bases, with 12 bases spanning the gap. CDR3 sequence: CSAQRGNQETQYF. DNA for the CDR3: TGCAGCGCCCAGCGCGGGAACCAAGAGACCCAGTACTTC.

The chain combines TRBV4-2 with TRBJ1-3; TRBD1 aligns across 7 bases. Germline CDR1 and CDR2: LGHNA and YNFKEQ. The CDR3 spans 15 residues. The junction had 5 bases not matched to a gene; V was cut back by 4 bases and J by 2 bases. The CDR3 reads CASSLRDRAGNTIYF. The CDR3 DNA reads TGTGCCAGCAGCCTCCGGGACAGAGCTGGAAACACCATATATTTT.

The chain couples TRBV18 to TRBJ2-3; possibly TRBD2 for D (6 bases). CDR3 length: 14 amino acids. Per the germline V gene, CDR1 is KGHSH and CDR2 is LQKENI. Deletions cut 3 bases from V and 4 bases from J, with 11 bases between. CDR3 region: CASSPKEGSDTQYF. The CDR3 coding sequence is TGTGCCAGCTCACCCAAGGAGGGTTCAGATACGCAGTATTTT.

The CDR3, as DNA: TGTGCCAGCAGTTACCTTACTCCGGCAATTGGGAGAAGCACAGATACGCAGTATTTT. Protein product: CASSYLTPAIGRSTDTQYF. The J gene is TRBJ2-3, the V gene TRBV27, with D tentatively TRBD2 (5 bases). CDR3 size: 19 residues. Germline V gene data show CDR1 as MNHEY and CDR2 as SMNVEV (reference sequence). Trimming took 4 bases from V and 0 from J, leaving 23 bases between them.

This chain links TRBV10-3 with TRBJ1-5; perhaps TRBD1 as D (6 bases). The ends were cut back, 2 bases at V and 4 bases at J, with 9 bases in the middle. The CDR3 totals 14 residues. The germline gives CDR1 ENHRY, CDR2 SYGVKD. The CDR3 spells CAISEAGANQPQHF. CDR3 DNA sequence: TGTGCCATCAGTGAGGCAGGGGCGAATCAGCCCCAGCATTTT.

The J gene is TRBJ2-1, the V gene TRBV5-1; 11 positions match TRBD1. This CDR3 comprises 16 residues. J lost 5 bases, V lost 3 bases, and 7 bases had no gene match. Germline CDR1 reads SGHRS; CDR2 reads YFSETQ. In nucleotides, the CDR3 is TGCGCCAGCAGCTCAGGACAGGGGGCTTCAAACAATGAGCAGTTCTTC. Residues: CASSSGQGASNNEQFF.

The rearrangement links TRBV6-5 to TRBJ1-5, with D hard to call. V was trimmed by 6 bases and J by 3 bases, leaving 15 bases between them. CDR1 is MNHEY and CDR2 is SVGAGI in the germline V gene. This CDR3 is built from 15 residues. Written as DNA, the CDR3 is TGTGCCAGCAGCCCTGGCCAGTCCCCCAATCAGCCCCAGCATTTT. Its translation: CASSPGQSPNQPQHF.

V usage is TRBV6-1 and J usage is TRBJ1-6, with a weak D call TRBD1 (5 bases). The germline V gene has CDR1 MNHNS and CDR2 SASEGT. The CDR3 has 14 residues. Deletions cut 1 base from V and 7 bases from J, with 8 bases between. CDR3 protein: CASSEGAGNSPLHF. For the CDR3, the DNA is TGTGCCAGCAGTGAAGGGGCAGGGAATTCACCCCTCCACTTT.

This rearrangement joins TRBV2 to TRBJ2-1; the match to TRBD2 covers 11 bases. The V gene's germline CDR1 is SNHLY and CDR2 FYNNEI. The V and J ends lost 6 bases and 5 bases, in that order; junction bases with no gene match: 6. CDR3 length: 15 amino acids. The CDR3 sequence is CASRMTSGNHNEQFF. The CDR3 DNA sequence: TGTGCCAGCAGGATGACTAGCGGGAATCACAATGAGCAGTTCTTC.

The count of this clone is one. The DNA for the CDR3 is TGTGCCAGCAGCTTAGGCCGCGGGGTCGGTGAGCAGTTCTTC. This codes for CASSLGRGVGEQFF. The chain is built from TRBV13 and TRBJ2-1; weak D call: TRBD2 (6 bases). The length of the CDR3 is 14 residues. Germline values: CDR1 PRHDT, CDR2 FYEKMQ (reference sequence). Trimming removed 0 bases at V and 9 bases at J, with 12 bases between.

The rearrangement joins TRBV27 to TRBJ2-7, with TRBD1 matching 9 bases. The CDR3 is 15 amino acids. Per the germline V gene, CDR1 is MNHEY and CDR2 is SMNVEV (reference sequence). The V gene end was trimmed by 4 bases and the J gene end by 3 bases; junction bases not matched to a gene: 7. Here the CDR3 DNA reads TGTGCCAGCAGTTCTCCGGGACAGGGTAACTACGAGCAGTACTTC. Its translation: CASSSPGQGNYEQYF.

This chain links TRBV11-2 with TRBJ2-1; no clear D. V dropped 5 bases and J dropped 8 bases, with 16 bases sitting between them. This CDR3 contains 14 residues. Germline assignment: CDR1 SGHAT and CDR2 FQNNGV. CDR3 sequence (DNA): TGTGCCAGCAGCCTCGCGCGTCTGAGCGATGAGCAGTTCTTC. This encodes CASSLARLSDEQFF.

This clone was counted between two and nine times. The V and J genes are TRBV6-5 and TRBJ2-7, with D tentatively TRBD1 (6 bases). The CDR3 runs to 14 residues. Trimming took 6 bases from V and 0 from J, leaving 12 bases between them. Germline V gene data show CDR1 as MNHEY and CDR2 as SVGAGI. In DNA form, the CDR3 reads TGTGCCAGCAGCCCGACAGGCAACTCCTACGAGCAGTACTTC. Translating it yields CASSPTGNSYEQYF.

V usage is TRBV11-3 and J usage is TRBJ1-6, with D hard to call. Trimming removed 1 base at V and 12 bases at J, with 16 bases between. Germline V gene lookup returns CDR1 SGHNT and CDR2 YENEEA. The CDR3 covers 15 residues. CDR3 loop: CASSLVGHGVEPLHF. The CDR3 nucleotides are TGTGCCAGCAGCTTAGTAGGCCACGGGGTTGAACCCCTCCACTTT.

The rearrangement uses TRBV5-1 and TRBJ2-7; tentatively, D is TRBD2 (6 bases). The V gene's germline CDR1 is SGHRS and CDR2 YFSETQ. Trimming cost V 2 bases and J 2 bases, with 14 bases left between them. The length of the CDR3 is 15 residues. The CDR3 region has the DNA TGCGCCAGCAGCTTTTCGGGACCGGGAGCCTACGAGCAGTACTTC. Its translation is CASSFSGPGAYEQYF.

The chain joins TRBV7-2 to TRBJ2-1, with D tentatively TRBD1 (7 bases). With 5 bases removed from V and 6 bases from J, the gap between germline ends came to 14 bases. The CDR3 runs 14 residues. The V gene's germline CDR1 is SGHTA and CDR2 FQGNSA. CDR3 in DNA: TGTGCCAGCAGCCTAGGAGGGACAGCCAATGAGCAGTTCTTC. This gives the protein CASSLGGTANEQFF.